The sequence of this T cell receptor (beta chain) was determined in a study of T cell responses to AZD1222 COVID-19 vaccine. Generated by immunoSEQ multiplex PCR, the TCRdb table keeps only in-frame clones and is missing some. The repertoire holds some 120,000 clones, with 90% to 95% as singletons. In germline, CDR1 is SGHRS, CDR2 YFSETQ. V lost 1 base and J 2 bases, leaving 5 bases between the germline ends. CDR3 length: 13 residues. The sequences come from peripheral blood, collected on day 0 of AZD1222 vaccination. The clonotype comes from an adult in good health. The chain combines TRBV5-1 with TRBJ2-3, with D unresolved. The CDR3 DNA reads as TGCGCCAGCAGCTTGCGCGCCACAGATACGCAGTATTTT. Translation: CASSLRATDTQYF.